Listed below are T cell receptor beta chains from one sample, sequenced in a study of TIL therapy for anti-PD-1-resistant metastatic lung cancer. Some clones are missing from TCRdb's copy, which holds only in-frame ones; the method was immunoSEQ multiplex PCR. The data contain roughly 20,000 clones, about three quarters of them singletons. This material consisted of blood, taken at baseline. Source of these receptors: a person between 25 and 79 years old with non-small cell lung cancer. The CDR3 runs from the conserved cysteine through the conserved F or W. A D gene is named only where the DNA matches it firmly. Expanded clones get a size class; other rows say once, few or many, or leave the size out.

clone size: few; J gene: TRBJ2-3; D gene: NA; V gene: TRBV10-3; CDR3 protein: CAITSSDTQYF; CDR3 DNA: TGTGCCATCACTTCTTCAGATACGCAGTATTTT
clone size: NA; J gene: TRBJ2-3; D gene: NA; V gene: TRBV10-3; CDR3 protein: CAISETSDTQYF; CDR3 DNA: TGTGCCATCAGTGAAACCTCGGATACGCAGTATTTT
clone size: NA; J gene: TRBJ2-7; D gene: NA; V gene: TRBV12-3/TRBV12-4; CDR3 protein: CASSLFTYEQYF; CDR3 DNA: TGTGCCAGCAGTTTGTTCACCTACGAGCAGTACTTC
clone size: NA; J gene: TRBJ2-3; D gene: TRBD2; V gene: TRBV6-4; CDR3 protein: CASSDSTSGGDTQYF; CDR3 DNA: TGTGCCAGCAGTGACTCGACTAGCGGGGGAGATACGCAGTATTTT
clone size: few; J gene: TRBJ1-1; D gene: TRBD1; V gene: TRBV30; CDR3 protein: CASSQGAEYTEAFF; CDR3 DNA: TGTGCCTCCTCACAGGGGGCCGAGTACACTGAAGCTTTCTTT
clone size: NA; J gene: TRBJ1-1; D gene: NA; V gene: TRBV5-1; CDR3 protein: CASSFPTGRRTNTEAFF; CDR3 DNA: TGCGCCAGCAGCTTTCCGACAGGCCGGCGGACGAACACTGAAGCTTTCTTT
clone size: NA; J gene: TRBJ2-5; D gene: NA; V gene: TRBV4-3; CDR3 protein: CASSQARGGETQYF; CDR3 DNA: TGCGCCAGCAGCCAAGCGAGGGGGGGAGAGACCCAGTACTTC
clone size: NA; J gene: TRBJ1-1; D gene: NA; V gene: TRBV9; CDR3 protein: CASSVGGSGTEAFF; CDR3 DNA: TGTGCCAGCAGCGTGGGAGGATCGGGCACTGAAGCTTTCTTT
clone size: NA; J gene: TRBJ2-5; D gene: NA; V gene: TRBV5-4; CDR3 protein: CASSLPRAGETQYF; CDR3 DNA: TGTGCCAGCAGCCTCCCTCGGGCCGGAGAGACCCAGTACTTC
clone size: NA; J gene: TRBJ2-7; D gene: NA; V gene: TRBV18; CDR3 protein: CASSLHRDYEQYF; CDR3 DNA: TGTGCCAGCTCACTACACCGGGACTACGAGCAGTACTTC
clone size: NA; J gene: TRBJ2-1; D gene: NA; V gene: TRBV7-8; CDR3 protein: CASSLDPKGNEQFF; CDR3 DNA: TGTGCCAGCAGCTTAGACCCAAAGGGGAATGAGCAGTTCTTC
clone size: NA; J gene: TRBJ2-5; D gene: TRBD2; V gene: TRBV5-6; CDR3 protein: CASSSRAGGRPGSQETQYF; CDR3 DNA: TGTGCCAGCTCCAGTCGAGCGGGGGGCCGACCCGGTAGCCAAGAGACCCAGTACTTC
clone size: NA; J gene: TRBJ2-1; D gene: TRBD1; V gene: TRBV7-3; CDR3 protein: CASSLDRDNEQFF; CDR3 DNA: TGTGCCAGCAGCTTGGACAGGGACAATGAGCAGTTCTTC
clone size: NA; J gene: TRBJ2-3; D gene: NA; V gene: TRBV30; CDR3 protein: CAWSSKGTDTQYF; CDR3 DNA: TGTGCCTGGAGCTCCAAGGGCACAGATACGCAGTATTTT
clone size: NA; J gene: TRBJ1-1; D gene: NA; V gene: TRBV3-1/TRBV3-2; CDR3 protein: CASSQNGASEAFF; CDR3 DNA: TGTGCCAGCAGCCAAAATGGGGCTTCTGAAGCTTTCTTT
clone size: few; J gene: TRBJ2-7; D gene: TRBD2; V gene: TRBV4-2; CDR3 protein: CASSQNLAGASYEQYF; CDR3 DNA: TGTGCCAGCAGCCAGAACCTAGCGGGAGCATCCTACGAGCAGTACTTC
clone size: NA; J gene: TRBJ1-3; D gene: NA; V gene: TRBV5-1; CDR3 protein: CASSFGSGNTIYF; CDR3 DNA: TGCGCCAGCAGCTTTGGGTCCGGAAACACCATATATTTT
clone size: NA; J gene: TRBJ2-2; D gene: TRBD2; V gene: TRBV24-1; CDR3 protein: CATSERTSSNGGELFF; CDR3 DNA: TGTGCCACCAGTGAACGGACTAGCTCGAACGGCGGGGAGCTGTTTTTT
clone size: NA; J gene: TRBJ1-1; D gene: NA; V gene: TRBV11-1; CDR3 protein: CASSHPGNTEAFF; CDR3 DNA: TGTGCCAGCAGCCACCCGGGCAACACTGAAGCTTTCTTT
clone size: NA; J gene: TRBJ1-5; D gene: TRBD1; V gene: TRBV3-1/TRBV3-2; CDR3 protein: CASSQGSYRGNNQPQHF; CDR3 DNA: TGTGCCAGCAGCCAAGGAAGTTACAGGGGGAACAATCAGCCCCAGCATTTT
clone size: NA; J gene: TRBJ2-1; D gene: TRBD2; V gene: TRBV9; CDR3 protein: CASSVALAGDEQFF; CDR3 DNA: TGTGCCAGCAGCGTAGCCCTAGCGGGGGACGAGCAGTTCTTC
clone size: NA; J gene: TRBJ1-6; D gene: NA; V gene: TRBV5-1; CDR3 protein: CASSIQEKGSPLHF; CDR3 DNA: TGCGCCAGCAGTATTCAGGAAAAGGGATCACCCCTCCACTTT
clone size: few; J gene: TRBJ1-4; D gene: TRBD1; V gene: TRBV3-1/TRBV3-2; CDR3 protein: CASSPTTGNEKLFF; CDR3 DNA: TGTGCCAGCAGCCCTACGACAGGGAATGAAAAACTGTTTTTT
clone size: NA; J gene: TRBJ1-3; D gene: NA; V gene: TRBV6-5; CDR3 protein: CASTRTRELGNTIYF; CDR3 DNA: TGTGCCAGCACGCGAACCAGGGAGTTGGGAAACACCATATATTTT
clone size: NA; J gene: TRBJ2-1; D gene: TRBD2; V gene: TRBV7-9; CDR3 protein: CASSPLTSGNNEQFF; CDR3 DNA: TGTGCCAGCAGCCCCCTGACTAGCGGGAACAATGAGCAGTTCTTC
clone size: NA; J gene: TRBJ2-1; D gene: NA; V gene: TRBV9; CDR3 protein: CASSVEIGTTYNEQFF; CDR3 DNA: TGTGCCAGCAGCGTCGAAATCGGGACAACCTACAATGAGCAGTTCTTC
clone size: NA; J gene: TRBJ2-1; D gene: NA; V gene: TRBV30; CDR3 protein: CASLTSRVQFF; CDR3 DNA: TGTGCCTCCCTAACTTCCAGGGTACAGTTCTTC
clone size: NA; J gene: TRBJ2-7; D gene: TRBD1; V gene: TRBV19; CDR3 protein: CASSIGPRGLHEQYF; CDR3 DNA: TGTGCCAGTAGTATAGGACCCAGGGGGTTACACGAGCAGTACTTC
clone size: NA; J gene: TRBJ2-7; D gene: TRBD2; V gene: TRBV14; CDR3 protein: CASSPRPSGRADGEQYF; CDR3 DNA: TGTGCCAGCAGCCCCCGACCTAGCGGGAGGGCCGACGGCGAGCAGTACTTC
clone size: NA; J gene: TRBJ1-1; D gene: TRBD1; V gene: TRBV19; CDR3 protein: CASSIGVDRGRRRTEAFF; CDR3 DNA: TGTGCCAGTAGTATAGGGGTAGACAGGGGGCGCAGGAGAACTGAAGCTTTCTTT
clone size: NA; J gene: TRBJ1-4; D gene: NA; V gene: TRBV2; CDR3 protein: CASTRERGEKLFF; CDR3 DNA: TGTGCCAGCACCAGGGAAAGGGGTGAAAAACTGTTTTTT
clone size: NA; J gene: TRBJ2-3; D gene: TRBD1; V gene: TRBV24-1; CDR3 protein: CATSTGGGRDTQYF; CDR3 DNA: TGTGCCACCAGCACAGGGGGCGGACGGGATACGCAGTATTTT
clone size: NA; J gene: TRBJ1-1; D gene: NA; V gene: TRBV6-5; CDR3 protein: CASRVWSQGHTEAFF; CDR3 DNA: TGTGCCAGCAGGGTATGGAGCCAAGGACACACTGAAGCTTTCTTT
clone size: NA; J gene: TRBJ1-1; D gene: NA; V gene: TRBV6-2/TRBV6-3; CDR3 protein: CASSLLNTEAFF; CDR3 DNA: TGTGCCAGCAGCTTGTTGAACACTGAAGCTTTCTTT
clone size: NA; J gene: TRBJ1-1; D gene: NA; V gene: TRBV11-1; CDR3 protein: CASSLLQQNTEAFF; CDR3 DNA: TGTGCCAGCAGCTTACTTCAACAGAACACTGAAGCTTTCTTT
clone size: NA; J gene: TRBJ1-5; D gene: NA; V gene: TRBV11-3; CDR3 protein: CASSLTAREPQHF; CDR3 DNA: TGTGCCAGCAGCTTAACGGCCCGGGAGCCCCAGCATTTT
clone size: NA; J gene: TRBJ1-1; D gene: NA; V gene: TRBV30; CDR3 protein: CAWSVQANTEAFF; CDR3 DNA: TGTGCCTGGAGTGTACAGGCGAACACTGAAGCTTTCTTT
clone size: few; J gene: TRBJ2-3; D gene: NA; V gene: TRBV7-9; CDR3 protein: CASSFRGSSDTQYF; CDR3 DNA: TGTGCCAGCAGCTTTCGTGGGTCTTCCGATACGCAGTATTTT
clone size: once; J gene: TRBJ2-6; D gene: NA; V gene: TRBV7-2; CDR3 protein: CASSLGPGVSGANVLTF; CDR3 DNA: TGTGCCAGCAGCTTAGGCCCAGGCGTCTCTGGGGCCAACGTCCTGACTTTC
clone size: NA; J gene: TRBJ2-1; D gene: NA; V gene: TRBV7-9; CDR3 protein: CASSLDREQFF; CDR3 DNA: TGTGCCAGCAGCTTAGATCGGGAGCAGTTCTTC
clone size: NA; J gene: TRBJ1-4; D gene: NA; V gene: TRBV5-1; CDR3 protein: CASSEGNNEKLFF; CDR3 DNA: TGCGCCAGCAGCGAAGGAAATAATGAAAAACTGTTTTTT
clone size: NA; J gene: TRBJ1-1; D gene: NA; V gene: TRBV12-3/TRBV12-4; CDR3 protein: CASIGNMNTEAFF; CDR3 DNA: TGTGCCAGCATTGGAAACATGAACACTGAAGCTTTCTTT
clone size: NA; J gene: TRBJ2-1; D gene: NA; V gene: TRBV5-1; CDR3 protein: CASSLFGSRVYNEQFF; CDR3 DNA: TGCGCCAGCAGCCTATTCGGAAGCAGGGTTTACAATGAGCAGTTCTTC
clone size: NA; J gene: TRBJ2-3; D gene: NA; V gene: TRBV10-3; CDR3 protein: CAINAGLGTDTQYF; CDR3 DNA: TGTGCCATCAACGCCGGCCTTGGCACAGATACGCAGTATTTT
clone size: NA; J gene: TRBJ1-6; D gene: TRBD1; V gene: TRBV4-3; CDR3 protein: CASSQTIGTVLPPLHF; CDR3 DNA: TGCGCCAGCAGCCAGACAATCGGGACAGTACTTCCACCCCTCCACTTT
clone size: few; J gene: TRBJ2-1; D gene: NA; V gene: TRBV25-1; CDR3 protein: CASSELGAGYNEQFF; CDR3 DNA: TGTGCCAGCAGTGAATTGGGAGCGGGCTACAATGAGCAGTTCTTC
clone size: NA; J gene: TRBJ2-3; D gene: TRBD2; V gene: TRBV13; CDR3 protein: CASSLYGLAGTDTQYF; CDR3 DNA: TGTGCCAGCAGCTTATACGGACTAGCGGGAACAGATACGCAGTATTTT
clone size: NA; J gene: TRBJ1-5; D gene: NA; V gene: TRBV10-3; CDR3 protein: CAISENVRGNQPQHF; CDR3 DNA: TGTGCCATCAGTGAGAATGTAAGGGGTAATCAGCCCCAGCATTTT
clone size: NA; J gene: TRBJ1-2; D gene: NA; V gene: TRBV30; CDR3 protein: CAWSVGRYGYTF; CDR3 DNA: TGTGCCTGGAGTGTAGGGAGGTATGGCTACACCTTC
clone size: NA; J gene: TRBJ1-4; D gene: TRBD1; V gene: TRBV4-3; CDR3 protein: CASSPRTGAFNEKLFF; CDR3 DNA: TGCGCCAGCAGCCCACGGACAGGGGCCTTTAATGAAAAACTGTTTTTT